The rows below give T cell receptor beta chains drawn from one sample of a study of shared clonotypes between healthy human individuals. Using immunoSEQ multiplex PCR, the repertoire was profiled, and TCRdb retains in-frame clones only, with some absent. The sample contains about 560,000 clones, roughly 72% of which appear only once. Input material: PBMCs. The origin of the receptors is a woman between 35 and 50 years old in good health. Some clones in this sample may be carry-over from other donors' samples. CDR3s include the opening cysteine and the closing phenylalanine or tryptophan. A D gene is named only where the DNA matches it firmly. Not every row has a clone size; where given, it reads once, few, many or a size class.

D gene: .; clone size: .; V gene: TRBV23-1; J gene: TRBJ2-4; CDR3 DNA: TGCGCCAGCAGTCAACAAAACATTCAGTACTTC; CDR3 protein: CASSQQNIQYF
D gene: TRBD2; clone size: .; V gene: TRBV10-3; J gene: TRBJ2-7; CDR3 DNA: TGTGCCACTAGCGGGGCTCCTCCGATTTACGAGCAGTACTTC; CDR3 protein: CATSGAPPIYEQYF
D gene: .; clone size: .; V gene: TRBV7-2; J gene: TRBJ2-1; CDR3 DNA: TGTGCCAGCGGAACCTACAATGAGCAGTTCTTC; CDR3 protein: CASGTYNEQFF
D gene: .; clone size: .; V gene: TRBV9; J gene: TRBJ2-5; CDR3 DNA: TGTGCCAGCAGCGTAGGGAAGGAAGAGACCCAGTACTTC; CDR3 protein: CASSVGKEETQYF
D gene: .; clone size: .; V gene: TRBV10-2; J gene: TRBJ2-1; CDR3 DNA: TGCGCGGTGTGTAGCGGTCCCTACAATGAGCAGTTCTTC; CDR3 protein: CAVCSGPYNEQFF
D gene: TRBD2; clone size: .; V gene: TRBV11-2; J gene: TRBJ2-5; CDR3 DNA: TGTGCCAGCAGCCTCCGGACTAGCGGGGAGACCCAGTACTTC; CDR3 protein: CASSLRTSGETQYF
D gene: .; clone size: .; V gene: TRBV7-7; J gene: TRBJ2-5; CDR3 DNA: TGTGCCAGCAGCTTAGGGGTTATGGAGACCCAGTACTTC; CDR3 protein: CASSLGVMETQYF
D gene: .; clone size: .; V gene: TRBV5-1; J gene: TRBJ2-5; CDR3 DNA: TGCGCCAGCAGCTTGGAAGGAACAGGCGGAGAGACCCAGTACTTC; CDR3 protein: CASSLEGTGGETQYF
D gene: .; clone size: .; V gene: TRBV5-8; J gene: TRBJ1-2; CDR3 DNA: TGTGCCAGCAGCTTCCGGGGGCGCGCCGGTGGCTACACCTTC; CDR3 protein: CASSFRGRAGGYTF
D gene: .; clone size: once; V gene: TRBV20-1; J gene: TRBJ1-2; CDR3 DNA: TGCAGTGCTCGAGCCCCTCCTGGCTACACCTTC; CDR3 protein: CSARAPPGYTF
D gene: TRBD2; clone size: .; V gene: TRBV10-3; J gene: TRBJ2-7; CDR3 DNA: TGTGCCATCAGTGAATCTAGCGGGAGGGCCTACGAGCAGTACTTC; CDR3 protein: CAISESSGRAYEQYF
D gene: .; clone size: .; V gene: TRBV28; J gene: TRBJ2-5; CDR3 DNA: TGTGCCAGCAGTCCGGGAGATTTGGTGGAGACCCAGTACTTC; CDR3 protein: CASSPGDLVETQYF
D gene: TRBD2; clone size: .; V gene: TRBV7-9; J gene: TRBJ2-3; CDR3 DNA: TGTGCCAGCAGCCCCTGGCTAGCGGCTGGCACAGATACGCAGTATTTT; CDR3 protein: CASSPWLAAGTDTQYF
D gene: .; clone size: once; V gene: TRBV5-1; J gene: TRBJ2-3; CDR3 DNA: TGCGCCAGCAGCTTGTCCGGCTTCACAGATACGCAGTATTTT; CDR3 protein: CASSLSGFTDTQYF
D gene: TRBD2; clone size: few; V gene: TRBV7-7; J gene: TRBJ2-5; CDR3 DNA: TGTGCCAGCAGCTTATCGGCGGGAGCGGAGACCCAGTACTTC; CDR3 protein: CASSLSAGAETQYF
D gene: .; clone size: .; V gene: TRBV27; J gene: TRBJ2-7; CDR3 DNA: TGTGCCAGCAGTTTTCTCCTTACCGACGAGCAGTACTTC; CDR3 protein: CASSFLLTDEQYF
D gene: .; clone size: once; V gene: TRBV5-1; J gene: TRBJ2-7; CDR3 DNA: TGCGCCAGCAGCTACAAGGGAGTTGGGGCTACTGACGAGCAGTACTTC; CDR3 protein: CASSYKGVGATDEQYF
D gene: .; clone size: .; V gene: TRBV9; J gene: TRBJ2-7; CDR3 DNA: TGTGCCGGCAGCGTAGGGACATCAGCCTACGAGCAGTACTTC; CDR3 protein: CAGSVGTSAYEQYF
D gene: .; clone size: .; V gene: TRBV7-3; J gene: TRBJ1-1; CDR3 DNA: TGTGCCAGCAGCCTAGGGTATGGGAACACTGAAGCTTTCTTT; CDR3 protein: CASSLGYGNTEAFF
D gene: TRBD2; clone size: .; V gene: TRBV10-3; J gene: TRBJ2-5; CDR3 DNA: TGTGCCATCAGTGAGTCGATTGCAGCGGGAGGTGAGACCCAGTACTTC; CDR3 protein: CAISESIAAGGETQYF
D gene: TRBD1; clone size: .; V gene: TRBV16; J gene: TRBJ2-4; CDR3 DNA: TGTGCCAGCAGCCTCCAGGGGGCCGTGGGAAACATTCAGTACTTC; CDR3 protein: CASSLQGAVGNIQYF
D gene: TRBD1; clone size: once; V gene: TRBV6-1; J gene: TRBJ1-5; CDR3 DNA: TGTGCCAGCCACCCTGACAGGGATAAGCCCCAGCATTTT; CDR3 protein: CASHPDRDKPQHF
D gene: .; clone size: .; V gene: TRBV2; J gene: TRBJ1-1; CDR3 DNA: TGTGCCAGCAGGGCGGAGGCAGGCGGCACTGAAGCTTTCTTT; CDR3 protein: CASRAEAGGTEAFF
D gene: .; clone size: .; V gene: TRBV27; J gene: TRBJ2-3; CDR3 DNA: TGTGCCAGCAGTTTATCCCGGACTGCAGATACGCAGTATTTT; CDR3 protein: CASSLSRTADTQYF
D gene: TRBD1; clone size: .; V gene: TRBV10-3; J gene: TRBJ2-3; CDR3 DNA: TGTGCCACCGGCCCGGGACAGGGATCAGATACGCAGTATTTT; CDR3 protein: CATGPGQGSDTQYF
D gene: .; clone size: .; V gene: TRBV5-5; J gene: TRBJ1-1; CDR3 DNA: TGTGCCAGCAGCTTGTATGGGGGCAACACTGAAGCTTTCTTT; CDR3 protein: CASSLYGGNTEAFF
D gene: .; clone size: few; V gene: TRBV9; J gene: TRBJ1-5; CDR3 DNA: TGTGCCAGCAGCCCGGACAGCACGGGTCATCAGCCCCAGCATTTT; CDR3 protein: CASSPDSTGHQPQHF
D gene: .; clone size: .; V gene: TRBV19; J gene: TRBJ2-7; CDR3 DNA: TGTGCCAGTAGTATGGTAGGCAGGATCAACGAGCAGTACTTC; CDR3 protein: CASSMVGRINEQYF
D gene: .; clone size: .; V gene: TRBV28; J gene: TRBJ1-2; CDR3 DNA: TGTGCCAGCAGTCCCGGTGGGGGGAACTATGGCTACACCTTC; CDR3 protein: CASSPGGGNYGYTF
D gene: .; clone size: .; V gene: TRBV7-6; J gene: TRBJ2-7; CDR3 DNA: TGTGCCAGCAGCTTAGTCGGGGGATACGAGCAGTACTTC; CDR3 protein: CASSLVGGYEQYF
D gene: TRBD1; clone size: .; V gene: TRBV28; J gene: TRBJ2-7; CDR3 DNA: TGTGCCAGCAGTCTTCCTACAGGGGGAGGTGTTTACGAGCAGTACTTC; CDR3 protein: CASSLPTGGGVYEQYF
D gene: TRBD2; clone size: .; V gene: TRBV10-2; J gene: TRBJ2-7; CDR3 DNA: TGCGCCAGCAGCAGATCAACCGGGACTAGCGGCGCGGAGCAGTACTTC; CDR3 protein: CASSRSTGTSGAEQYF
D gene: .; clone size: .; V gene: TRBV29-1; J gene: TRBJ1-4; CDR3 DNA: TGCAGCGTTGAAGATCTTGGCGAAAAACTGTTTTTT; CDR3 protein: CSVEDLGEKLFF
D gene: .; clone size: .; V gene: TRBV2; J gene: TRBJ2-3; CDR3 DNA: TGTGCCAGCAGTGACGGAGGGAGAAACGCCTATCTTCTTATGACAGATACGCAGTATTTT; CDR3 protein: CASSDGGRNAYLLMTDTQYF
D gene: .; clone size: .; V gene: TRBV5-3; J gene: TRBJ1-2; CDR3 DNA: TGTGCCAGAAGCTTGGGAGGATATAACTATGGCTACACCTTC; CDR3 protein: CARSLGGYNYGYTF
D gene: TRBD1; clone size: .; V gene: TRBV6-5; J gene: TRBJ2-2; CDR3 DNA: TGTGCCAGCAGTTCGGGACAGCGCAACACCGGGGAGCTGTTTTTT; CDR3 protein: CASSSGQRNTGELFF
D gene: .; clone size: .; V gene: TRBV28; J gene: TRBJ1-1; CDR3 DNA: TGTGCCAGCAGTTTGGTGCAGAGTGGGAACACTGAAGCTTTCTTT; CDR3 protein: CASSLVQSGNTEAFF
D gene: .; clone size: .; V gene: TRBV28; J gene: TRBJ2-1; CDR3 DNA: TGTGCCAGCAGTCCCTCTAGAAATGAGCAGTTCTTC; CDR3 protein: CASSPSRNEQFF
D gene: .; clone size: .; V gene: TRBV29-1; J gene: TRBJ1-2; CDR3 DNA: TGCAGCGTTGAGGTTTACGGGGAAGCAGGAGGCTACACCTTC; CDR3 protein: CSVEVYGEAGGYTF
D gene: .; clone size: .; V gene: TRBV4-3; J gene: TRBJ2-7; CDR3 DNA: TGCGCCAGCAGCCAAGAATATTTAGGCAGTTACGAGCAGTACTTC; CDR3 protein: CASSQEYLGSYEQYF
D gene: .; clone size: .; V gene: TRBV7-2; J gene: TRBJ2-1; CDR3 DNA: TGTGCCAGCAGCTTAGTAGAGGGACGCGAGCAGTTCTTC; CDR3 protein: CASSLVEGREQFF
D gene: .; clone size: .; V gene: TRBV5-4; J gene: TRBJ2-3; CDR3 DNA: TGTGCCAGCAGCTTGTTTGAGCGGTATACGCAGTATTTT; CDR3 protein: CASSLFERYTQYF
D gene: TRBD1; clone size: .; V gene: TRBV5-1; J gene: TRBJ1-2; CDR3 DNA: TGCGCCAGAGACAGGGAGGCGGGCTATGGCTACACCTTC; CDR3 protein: CARDREAGYGYTF
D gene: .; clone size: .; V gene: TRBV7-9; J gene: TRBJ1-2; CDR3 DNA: TGTGCCAGCAGCTTAGGAGGTAGGGTTCGGGGCTCGGATGGCTACACCTTC; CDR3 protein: CASSLGGRVRGSDGYTF
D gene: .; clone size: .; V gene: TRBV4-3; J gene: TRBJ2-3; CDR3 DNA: TGCGCCAGCAGCCAAGTAGGGGTCCCACCAACGCATACGCAGTATTTT; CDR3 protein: CASSQVGVPPTHTQYF
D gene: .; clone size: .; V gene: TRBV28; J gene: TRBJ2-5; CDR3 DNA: TGTGCCAGCACCTTAGATTTGCGGGACGGGACGTACCAAGAGACCCAGTACTTC; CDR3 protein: CASTLDLRDGTYQETQYF
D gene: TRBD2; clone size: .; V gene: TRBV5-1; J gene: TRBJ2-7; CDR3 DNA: TGCGCCAGCAGCTGGACTAGCGGGACCTCCTACGAGCAGTACTTC; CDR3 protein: CASSWTSGTSYEQYF
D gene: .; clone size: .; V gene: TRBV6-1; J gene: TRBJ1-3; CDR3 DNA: TGTGCCAGCAGTACCTTGGGGTCTGGAAACACCATATATTTT; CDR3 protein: CASSTLGSGNTIYF
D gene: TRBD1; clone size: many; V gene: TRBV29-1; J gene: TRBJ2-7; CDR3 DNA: TGCAGCGCGACGGGACAGGGAGGGCACGAGCAGTACTTC; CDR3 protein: CSATGQGGHEQYF
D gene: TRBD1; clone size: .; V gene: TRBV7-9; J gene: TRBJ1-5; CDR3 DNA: TGTGCCAGCAGCTTAGGCGGGACAGGCTGGGGTCAGCCCCAGCATTTT; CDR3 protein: CASSLGGTGWGQPQHF
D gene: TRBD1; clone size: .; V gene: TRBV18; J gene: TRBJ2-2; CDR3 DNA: TGTGCCAGCTCGCGACAGGGGGACACCGGGGAGCTGTTTTTT; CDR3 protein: CASSRQGDTGELFF
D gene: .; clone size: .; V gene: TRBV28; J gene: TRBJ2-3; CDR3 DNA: TGTGCCAGCAGTTTATCTGGGGATACGCAGTATTTT; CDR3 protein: CASSLSGDTQYF
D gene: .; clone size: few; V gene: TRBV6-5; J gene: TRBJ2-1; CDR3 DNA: TGTGCCAGCAGTTACTCAGGGGTTCTTGCCAATGAGCAGTTCTTC; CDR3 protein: CASSYSGVLANEQFF
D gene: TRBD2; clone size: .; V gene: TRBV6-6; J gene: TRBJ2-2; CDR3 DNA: TGTGCCAGCAGTTACCCGGGACTAGCTGAGACCGGGGAGCTGTTTTTT; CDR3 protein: CASSYPGLAETGELFF
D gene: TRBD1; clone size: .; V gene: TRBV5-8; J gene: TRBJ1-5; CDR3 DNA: TGTGCCAGCAGCCCGGGACAGCAACCCCAGCATTTT; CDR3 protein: CASSPGQQPQHF
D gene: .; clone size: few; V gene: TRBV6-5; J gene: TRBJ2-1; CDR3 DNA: TGTGCCAGCAGTCGACAGTTCTTTTCCTACAATGAGCAGTTCTTC; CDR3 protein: CASSRQFFSYNEQFF
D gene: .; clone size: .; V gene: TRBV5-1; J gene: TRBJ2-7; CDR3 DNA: TGCGCCAGCAGCCCCCGGGACAATGGCCTTGCCGAGCAGTACTTC; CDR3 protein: CASSPRDNGLAEQYF
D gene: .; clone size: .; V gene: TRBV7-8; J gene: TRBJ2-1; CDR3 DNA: TGTGCCAGCAGCTTAGCTTCCGGGACTCGCTCCTACAATGAGCAGTTCTTC; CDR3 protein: CASSLASGTRSYNEQFF
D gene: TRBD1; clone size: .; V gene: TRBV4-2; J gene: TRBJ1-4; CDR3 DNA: TGTGCCAGCAGCCACGGAAGAGGACAGGGGAGCAAAAAACTGTTTTTT; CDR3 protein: CASSHGRGQGSKKLFF
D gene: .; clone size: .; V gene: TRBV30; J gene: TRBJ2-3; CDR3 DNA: TGTGCCTGGAGTGGAGGGGGGACAGATACGCAGTATTTT; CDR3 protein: CAWSGGGTDTQYF